This entry is about one TCR beta chain. The antigen is undetermined. The entry originates in a study of immune heterogeneity within non-small cell lung tumors. The starting template was genomic DNA from bulk tumor, roughly 610 ng per sample. Multiple biopsies spaced far apart were taken from each primary tumor during surgery. The study cohort was described as untreated, and its members had newly diagnosed non-small cell lung cancer. They went on to have curative surgery. V trimming: 4 bases; J trimming: 2 bases; junction bases outside the gene matches: 5. The germline gives CDR1 MNHEY, CDR2 SMNVEV (reference sequence). The CDR3 is made up of 14 amino acids. CDR3 of TCR beta was amplified by multiplex PCR that used 32 V and 13 J primers. Each CDR3 protein is one row after TCRdb ran MiXCR on the multiplex PCR reads. The sample lists about 5,700 distinct CDR3 sequences; approximately 22% were seen once.

Points from the study as a whole: T-cell receptor beta clonotypes at high frequency differed largely between individual patients. Locally, T-cell clonality showed a moderate but significant correlation with tumor mutational burden measured at the same site (R 0.3 to 0.35). Tumor sites in a patient shared identical dominant CDR3 beta clonotypes and also carried site-unique high-frequency clones.

This receptor was taken from a woman aged 55-75 years with non-small cell lung cancer. V and J are TRBV27 and TRBJ2-7; TRBD1 matches 7 bases. The sequenced sample was lung tumor tissue. The CDR3 loop is CASSSLGQAYEQYF. CDR3 DNA sequence: TGTGCCAGCAGTTCCCTCGGACAGGCCTACGAGCAGTACTTC.